This passage covers 20 T cell receptor beta chains from one sample sequenced in a study of T cell changes during pregnancy in multiple sclerosis. This table comes from immunoSEQ multiplex PCR, and its TCRdb copy is limited to in-frame clones, with some not included. The sample has about 74,000 clones, roughly 88% seen once. The sample in question was peripheral blood, obtained in the third trimester of pregnancy. All receptors come from a female donor with multiple sclerosis, enrolled in a pregnancy study.

V is TRBV18 and J is TRBJ1-3; D not certain. There are 15 residues in the CDR3. Trimming pared 6 bases from V and 4 bases from J, leaving 16 bases between. CDR1 is KGHSH, CDR2 LQKENI, per germline. The CDR3 DNA reads TGTGCCAGCTCCGTCCACCCGAGAGGCGGAAACACCATATATTTT. Residues: CASSVHPRGGNTIYF.

The CDR3, as DNA: TGTGCCAGTAGTATAACGTTCGGGCTAGCGACCTTCACAGATACGCAGTATTTT. This translates into CASSITFGLATFTDTQYF. The chain combines TRBV19 with TRBJ2-3; the D gene is possibly TRBD2 (6 bases). Germline values: CDR1 LNHDA, CDR2 SQIVND (reference sequence). The CDR3 contains 18 residues. V was pared by 2 bases and J by 2 bases, with 20 bases between.

The genes are TRBV13 and TRBJ2-7; 14 bases are a match to TRBD2. The J segment lost 5 bases and the V segment lost 4 bases, leaving 7 bases of the junction unmatched. Germline V CDR1 and CDR2: PRHDT, FYEKMQ (reference sequence). The CDR3 length is 16 residues. The CDR3, as DNA: TGTGCCAGCAGCTCACCTGGACTAGCGGGGGGACACGAGCAGTACTTC. As protein: CASSSPGLAGGHEQYF.

V gene TRBV18 combines with J gene TRBJ1-4, with D tentatively TRBD1 (6 bases). The V end was cut by 3 bases, the J end by 4 bases, with 21 bases between. This CDR3 is 18 amino acids long. In germline, CDR1 is KGHSH, CDR2 LQKENI. The CDR3 spells CASSPGVPTGRGNEKLFF. CDR3 DNA sequence: TGTGCCAGCTCACCCGGGGTTCCTACAGGGCGAGGTAATGAAAAACTGTTTTTT.

The rearrangement joins TRBV5-1 to TRBJ1-6, with TRBD1 matching over 8 bases. The CDR3 spans 16 residues. After removal of 0 bases from V and 2 bases from J, the junction contained 1 base not matched to a gene. Per the germline V gene, CDR1 is SGHRS and CDR2 is YFSETQ. CDR3 DNA sequence: TGCGCCAGCAGCTTGGGGACAGGGACCTATAATTCACCCCTCCACTTT. Its protein product is CASSLGTGTYNSPLHF.

The chain is built from TRBV10-2 and TRBJ1-5, with a tentative D call TRBD1 (5 bases). The germline CDR1 and CDR2 sequences are WSHSY and SAAADI. V was trimmed by 6 bases and J by 0 bases, leaving 12 bases between them. The CDR3 sequence is 15 residues long. Here the CDR3 reads CASRTGDYSNQPQHF. Here the CDR3 DNA reads TGCGCCAGCAGGACGGGGGACTATAGCAATCAGCCCCAGCATTTT.

CDR3 residues: CASSTPGLTNEKLFF. DNA for the CDR3: TGTGCCAGCAGCACTCCGGGACTAACTAATGAAAAACTGTTTTTT. The rearrangement uses TRBV7-2 and TRBJ1-4; tentative D call: TRBD1 (5 bases). The CDR3 totals 15 residues. The V and J ends lost 5 bases and 1 base respectively, with 11 bases between them. Looked up from germline, CDR1 is SGHTA and CDR2 is FQGNSA.

The chain employs TRBV11-2 and TRBJ1-1; no firm D call. CDR1 and CDR2 from the germline V gene are SGHAT and FQNNGV. This CDR3 has 13 amino acids. Trimming stripped 3 bases from V and 3 bases from J, with 8 bases between. In DNA, the CDR3 is TGTGCCAGCAGCTTTGGCACCTACACTGAAGCTTTCTTT. Encoded protein: CASSFGTYTEAFF.

The rearrangement uses TRBV12-5 and TRBJ1-1; D is possibly TRBD1 (6 bases). The germline gives CDR1 LGHNT, CDR2 FRNRAP. The V and J ends lost 7 bases and 4 bases respectively, with 13 bases between them. The CDR3 length is 13 residues. CDR3 sequence (DNA): TGTGCTAGTGCCTCCGCGACAGGCACTGAAGCTTTCTTT. Translated, it gives CASASATGTEAFF. The variable domain in full, completed from reference TRBV12-5 and TRBJ1-1, reads DARVTQTPRHKVTEMGQEVTMRCQPILGHNTVFWYRQTMMQGLELLAYFRNRAPLDDSGMPKDRFSAEMPDATLATLKIQPSEPRDSAVYFCASASATGTEAFFGQGTRLTVV.

The chain has TRBV18 and TRBJ2-3, with 13 bases lining up with TRBD2. V shed 2 bases, J shed 9 bases, and the junction held 14 bases outside the gene matches. Germline CDR1 is KGHSH and CDR2 is LQKENI. This CDR3 region has 18 residues. CDR3 region: CASSPVPLTSGGHMTQYF. In DNA, the CDR3 is TGTGCCAGCTCACCAGTTCCCTTGACTAGCGGGGGGCATATGACGCAGTATTTT. The full variable domain, its missing parts supplied by reference TRBV18 and TRBJ2-3, is NAGVMQNPRHLVRRRGQEARLRCSPMKGHSHVYWYRQLPEEGLKFMVYLQKENIIDESGMPKERFSAEFPKEGPSILRIQQVVRGDSAAYFCASSPVPLTSGGHMTQYFGPGTRLTVL.

The chain is built from TRBV14 and TRBJ1-2, with D possibly matching TRBD1 (5 bases). CDR1 and CDR2 from the germline V gene are SGHDN and FVKESK. V lost 4 bases and J lost 8, with 20 bases in between. This CDR3 is 15 amino acids long. The CDR3 here is CASSPLGAVSMGYTF. The CDR3 nucleotides are TGTGCCAGCAGCCCACTTGGGGCAGTGTCTATGGGCTACACCTTC.

This clone has only one observation. At one end the junction does not follow the germline gene, possibly because of a read error. V and J are TRBV7-7 and TRBJ2-3, with D unresolved. The CDR3 has 14 amino acids. The germline V gene encodes CDR1 SSHAT and CDR2 FNYEAQ (reference sequence). CDR3 sequence reads: CASSLGRGTDTQYF. CDR3 in DNA: TGTGCTAGCAGCTTAGGTCGGGGCACAGATACGCAGTATTTT.

This clone is a singleton in its sample. V and J are TRBV5-1 and TRBJ2-7; 14 nucleotides agree with TRBD2. The germline CDR1 and CDR2 sequences are SGHRS and YFSETQ. There are 16 residues in the CDR3. V lost 1 base and J lost 4; bases outside the gene matches: 4. In DNA form, the CDR3 reads TGCGCCAGCAGCTTGAGGGGACTAGCGGGGGCGTACGAGCAGTACTTC. Residues: CASSLRGLAGAYEQYF.

This chain joins TRBV7-9 and TRBJ1-2, with 8 bases fitting TRBD1. Per germline, CDR1 SEHNR and CDR2 FQNEAQ (reference sequence). The trim removed 4 bases at V and 4 bases at J, leaving 5 bases unmatched. The CDR3 loop spans 14 amino acids. The chain's CDR3 is CASSSGTGTYGYTF. The CDR3 DNA follows: TGTGCCAGCAGCTCCGGGACAGGCACCTATGGCTACACCTTC.

V is TRBV4-2 and J is TRBJ2-3; 10 nucleotides match TRBD2. Germline CDR1 is LGHNA and CDR2 is YNFKEQ. Trimming removed 2 bases from V and 2 bases from J; junction bases left unmatched: 16. The CDR3 consists of 20 residues. CDR3 sequence reads: CASSQFQAGFSGGSTDTQYF. The DNA of the CDR3 is TGTGCCAGCAGCCAATTTCAGGCTGGATTTAGCGGGGGGTCCACAGATACGCAGTATTTT.

In its sample, this clone was seen a few times. The chain joins TRBV28 to TRBJ1-1; D call uncertain. Trimming stripped 6 bases from V and 11 bases from J, with 19 bases between. The CDR3 loop spans 13 amino acids. The germline gives CDR1 MDHEN, CDR2 SYDVKM. The CDR3 nucleotides read TGTGCCAGCAGCTCCGTATACGCTGTGGCCGCTTTCTTT. Translation: CASSSVYAVAAFF. The whole variable domain, filled in from reference TRBV28 and TRBJ1-1, reads DVKVTQSSRYLVKRTGEKVFLECVQDMDHENMFWYRQDPGLGLRLIYFSYDVKMKEKGDIPEGYSVSREKKERFSLILESASTNQTSMYLCASSSVYAVAAFFGQGTRLTVV.

Points on this clone: A junction boundary mismatches the germline segment, possibly from a read error. The chain is built from TRBV7-7 and TRBJ1-1; 8 nucleotides align to TRBD1. The CDR3 spans 13 residues. Looked up from germline, CDR1 is SSHAT and CDR2 is FNYEAQ (reference sequence). The CDR3 loop reads CASSLDRGTEAFF. CDR3 DNA sequence: TGTGCTAGCAGCCTCGACAGGGGCACTGAAGCTTTCTTT.

This rearrangement joins TRBV19 to TRBJ1-1; weak D call: TRBD1 (5 bases). There are 13 residues in the CDR3. The V gene's germline CDR1 is LNHDA and CDR2 SQIVND (reference sequence). V was clipped by 3 bases and J by 3 bases, with 8 bases between them. The CDR3 is CASSIQGYTEAFF. The DNA of the CDR3 is TGTGCCAGTAGTATTCAGGGCTACACTGAAGCTTTCTTT.

The chain employs TRBV13 and TRBJ2-7; 8 nucleotides match TRBD1. The CDR3 is 13 amino acids. V lost 5 bases, J lost 4 bases, and 4 bases stayed unmatched. The germline V gene has CDR1 PRHDT and CDR2 FYEKMQ (reference sequence). CDR3 region: CASSPGQGYEQYF. DNA of the CDR3: TGTGCCAGCAGCCCAGGACAGGGTTACGAGCAGTACTTC.

This clone occurred a few times. This chain uses TRBV6-1 with TRBJ2-7; TRBD1 agrees at 10 bases. The CDR3 sequence is 15 residues long. V lost 1 base, J lost 0 bases, and 0 bases stayed unmatched. Germline V CDR1 and CDR2: MNHNS, SASEGT. This chain's CDR3 is CASSEGTGGSYEQYF. DNA for the CDR3: TGTGCCAGCAGTGAAGGGACAGGGGGCTCCTACGAGCAGTACTTC.